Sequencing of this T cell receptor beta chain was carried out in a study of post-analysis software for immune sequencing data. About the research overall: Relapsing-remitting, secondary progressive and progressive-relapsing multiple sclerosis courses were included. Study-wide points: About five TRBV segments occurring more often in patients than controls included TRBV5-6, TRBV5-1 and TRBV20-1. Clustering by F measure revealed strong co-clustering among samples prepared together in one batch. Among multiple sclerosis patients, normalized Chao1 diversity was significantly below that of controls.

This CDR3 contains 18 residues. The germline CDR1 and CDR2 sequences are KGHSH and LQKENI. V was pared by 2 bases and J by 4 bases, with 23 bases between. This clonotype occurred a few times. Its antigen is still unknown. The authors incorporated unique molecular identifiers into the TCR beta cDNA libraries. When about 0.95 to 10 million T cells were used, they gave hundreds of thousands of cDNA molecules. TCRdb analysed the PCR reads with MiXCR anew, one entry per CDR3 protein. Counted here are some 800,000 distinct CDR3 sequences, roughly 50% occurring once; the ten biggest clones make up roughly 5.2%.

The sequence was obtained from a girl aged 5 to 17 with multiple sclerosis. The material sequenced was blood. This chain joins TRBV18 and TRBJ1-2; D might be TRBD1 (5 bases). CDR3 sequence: CASSPSLSRQSDLYGYTF. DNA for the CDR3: TGTGCCAGCTCACCATCCCTATCCCGACAGTCCGACCTCTATGGCTACACCTTC.